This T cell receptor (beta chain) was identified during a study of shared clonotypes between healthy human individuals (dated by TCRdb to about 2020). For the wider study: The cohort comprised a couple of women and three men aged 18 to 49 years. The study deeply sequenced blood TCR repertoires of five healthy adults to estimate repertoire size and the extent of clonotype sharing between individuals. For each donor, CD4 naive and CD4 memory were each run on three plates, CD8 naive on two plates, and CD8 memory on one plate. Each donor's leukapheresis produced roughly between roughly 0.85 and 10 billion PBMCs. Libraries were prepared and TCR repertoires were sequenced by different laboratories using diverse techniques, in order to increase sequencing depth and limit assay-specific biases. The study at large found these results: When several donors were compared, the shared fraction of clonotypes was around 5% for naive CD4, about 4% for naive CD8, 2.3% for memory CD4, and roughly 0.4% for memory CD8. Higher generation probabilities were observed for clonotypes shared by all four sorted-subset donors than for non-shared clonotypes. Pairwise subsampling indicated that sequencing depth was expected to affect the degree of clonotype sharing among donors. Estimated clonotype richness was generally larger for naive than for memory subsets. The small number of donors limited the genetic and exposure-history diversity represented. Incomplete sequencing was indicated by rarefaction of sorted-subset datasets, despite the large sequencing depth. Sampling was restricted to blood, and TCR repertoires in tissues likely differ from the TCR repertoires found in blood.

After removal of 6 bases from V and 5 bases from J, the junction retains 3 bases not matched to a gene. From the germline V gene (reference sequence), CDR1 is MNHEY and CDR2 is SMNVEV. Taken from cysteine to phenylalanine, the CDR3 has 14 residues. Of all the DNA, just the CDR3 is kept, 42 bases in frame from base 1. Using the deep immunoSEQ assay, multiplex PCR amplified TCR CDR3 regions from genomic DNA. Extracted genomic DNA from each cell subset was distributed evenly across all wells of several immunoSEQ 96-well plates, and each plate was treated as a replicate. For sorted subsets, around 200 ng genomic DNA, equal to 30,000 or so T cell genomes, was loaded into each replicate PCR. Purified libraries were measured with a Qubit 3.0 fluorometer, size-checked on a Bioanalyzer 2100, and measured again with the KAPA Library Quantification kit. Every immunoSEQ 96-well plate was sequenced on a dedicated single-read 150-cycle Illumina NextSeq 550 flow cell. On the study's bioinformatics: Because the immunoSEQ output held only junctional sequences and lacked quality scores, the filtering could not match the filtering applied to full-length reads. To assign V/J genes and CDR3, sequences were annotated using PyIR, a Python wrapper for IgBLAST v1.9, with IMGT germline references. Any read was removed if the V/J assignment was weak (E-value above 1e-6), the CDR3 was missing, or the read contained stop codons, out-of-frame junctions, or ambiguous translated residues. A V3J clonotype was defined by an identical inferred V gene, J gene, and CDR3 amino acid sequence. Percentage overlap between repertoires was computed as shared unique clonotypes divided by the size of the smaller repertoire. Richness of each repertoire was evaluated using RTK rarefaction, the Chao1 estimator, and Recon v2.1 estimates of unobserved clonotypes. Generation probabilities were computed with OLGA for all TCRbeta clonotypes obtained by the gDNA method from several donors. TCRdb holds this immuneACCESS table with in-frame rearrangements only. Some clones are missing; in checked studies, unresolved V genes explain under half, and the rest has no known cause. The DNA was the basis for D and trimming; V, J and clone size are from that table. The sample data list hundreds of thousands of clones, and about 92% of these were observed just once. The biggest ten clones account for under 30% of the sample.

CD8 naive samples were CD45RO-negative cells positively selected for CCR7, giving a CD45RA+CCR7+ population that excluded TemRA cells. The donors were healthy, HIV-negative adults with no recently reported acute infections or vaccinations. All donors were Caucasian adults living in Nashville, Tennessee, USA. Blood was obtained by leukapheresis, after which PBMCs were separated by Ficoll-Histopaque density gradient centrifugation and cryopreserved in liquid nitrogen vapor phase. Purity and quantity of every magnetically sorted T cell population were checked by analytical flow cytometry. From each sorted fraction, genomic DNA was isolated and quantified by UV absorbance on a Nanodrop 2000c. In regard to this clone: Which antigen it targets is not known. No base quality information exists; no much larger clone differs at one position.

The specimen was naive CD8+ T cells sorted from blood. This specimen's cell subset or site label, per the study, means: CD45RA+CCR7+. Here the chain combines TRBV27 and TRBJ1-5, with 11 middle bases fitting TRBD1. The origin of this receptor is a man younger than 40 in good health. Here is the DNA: TGTGCCAGCAGCGGGACAGGGGGGCATCAGCCCCAGCATTTT. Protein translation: CASSGTGGHQPQHF.